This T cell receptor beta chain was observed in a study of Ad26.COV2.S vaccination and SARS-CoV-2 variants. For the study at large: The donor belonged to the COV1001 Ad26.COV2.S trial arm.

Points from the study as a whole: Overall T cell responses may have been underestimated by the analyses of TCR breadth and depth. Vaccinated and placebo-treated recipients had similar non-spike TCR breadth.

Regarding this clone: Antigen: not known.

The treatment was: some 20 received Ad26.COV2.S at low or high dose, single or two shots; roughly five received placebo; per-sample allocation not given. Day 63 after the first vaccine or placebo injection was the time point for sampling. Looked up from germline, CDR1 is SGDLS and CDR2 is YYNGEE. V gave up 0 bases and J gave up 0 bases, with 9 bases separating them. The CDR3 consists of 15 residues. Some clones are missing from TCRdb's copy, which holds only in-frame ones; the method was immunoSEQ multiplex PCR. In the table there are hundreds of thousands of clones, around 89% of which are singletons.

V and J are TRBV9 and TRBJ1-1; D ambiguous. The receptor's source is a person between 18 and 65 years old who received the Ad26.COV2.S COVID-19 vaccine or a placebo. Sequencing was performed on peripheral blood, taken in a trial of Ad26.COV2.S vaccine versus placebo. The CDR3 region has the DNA TGTGCCAGCAGCGTAGGAACCACGATGAACACTGAAGCTTTCTTT. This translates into CASSVGTTMNTEAFF.